The text below deals with one T cell receptor beta chain. The record originates from a study of T cell responses to AZD1222 COVID-19 vaccine. Study at large: Second-dose intervals near 4 or 12 weeks were combined.

The length of the CDR3 is 15 residues. Trimming shortened V by 3 bases and J by 0 bases, and 10 bases separated the two germline ends. Per germline, CDR1 SGHNT and CDR2 YYREEE (reference sequence). Sequenced by immunoSEQ multiplex PCR; TCRdb stores in-frame clones only, minus some. The sample includes 150,000 to 200,000 clones, roughly 92% of them seen just once. The V gene is TRBV5-4, the J gene TRBJ2-1; D is possibly TRBD2 (6 bases). Sequences were derived from peripheral blood, sampled on day 0 of AZD1222 vaccination. The clonotype comes from an adult in good health. The CDR3 nucleotides read TGTGCCAGCAGCTCTCCCGGGGGCTCCTACAATGAGCAGTTCTTC. Amino acid sequence: CASSSPGGSYNEQFF. Based on the CDR3 plus reference TRBV5-4 and TRBJ2-1, the full variable domain is ETGVTQSPTHLIKTRGQQVTLRCSSQSGHNTVSWYQQALGQGPQFIFQYYREEENGRGNFPPRFSGLQFPNYSSELNVNALELDDSALYLCASSSPGGSYNEQFFGPGTRLTVL.